Listed below are T cell receptor beta chains from one sample, sequenced in a study of CD8 T cells in ankylosing spondylitis. Each CDR3 protein gets one entry after TCRdb re-called the 5' RACE reads with MiXCR. The sample shows 150,000 to 250,000 distinct CDR3 sequences, about 13% of them seen only once. Material for sequencing was blood, either unsorted or a sorted T cell fraction (not recorded which). These receptors were collected from a male donor with ankylosing spondylitis or in good health (not recorded which). Both conserved end residues are part of each CDR3. The D gene is left open where the match is weak. Some rows have no size entry. The others give once, few or many, or a class for an expanded clone.

-	TRBJ2-7	few	TRBV4-2	CASSQDEGQGALGDEQYF	TGTGCCAGCAGCCAAGACGAGGGGCAGGGCGCCCTTGGAGACGAGCAGTACTTC
TRBD1	TRBJ2-1	-	TRBV5-1	CASSAKTGGWDEQFF	TGCGCCAGCAGCGCTAAGACAGGGGGCTGGGATGAGCAGTTCTTC
TRBD1	TRBJ2-7	-	TRBV9	CASSRGGQAYEQYF	TGTGCCAGCAGCCGAGGGGGACAGGCCTACGAGCAGTACTTC
-	TRBJ1-2	few	TRBV29-1	CSVESDSDYGYTF	TGCAGCGTTGAGAGTGACTCGGACTATGGCTACACCTTC
-	TRBJ1-2	many	TRBV25-1	CASRDSYGYTF	TGTGCCAGCAGGGACAGCTATGGCTACACCTTC
TRBD2	TRBJ2-7	-	TRBV11-2	CASSPGLAGPTSSYEQYF	TGTGCCAGCAGCCCCGGACTAGCGGGGCCCACTTCCTCCTACGAGCAGTACTTC
TRBD2	TRBJ2-1	-	TRBV7-9	CASSLGSSGLDEQFF	TGTGCCAGCAGCTTAGGGTCTAGCGGGTTGGATGAGCAGTTCTTC
-	TRBJ1-5	-	TRBV19	CASSAPTDFGGPQHF	TGTGCCAGTAGTGCTCCGACAGACTTCGGGGGTCCCCAGCATTTT
-	TRBJ2-5	few	TRBV4-1	CASKDTVGETQYF	TGCGCCAGCAAGGACACAGTGGGAGAGACCCAGTACTTC
TRBD2	TRBJ2-7	-	TRBV5-4	CASSFRTSGYYEQYF	TGTGCCAGCAGCTTCCGGACTAGCGGATACTACGAGCAGTACTTC
TRBD1	TRBJ2-7	few	TRBV2	CASSDLGQGAYEQYF	TGTGCCAGCAGTGATCTTGGACAGGGGGCCTACGAGCAGTACTTC
-	TRBJ2-7	many	TRBV2	CASSPDYEQYF	TGTGCCAGCAGTCCAGATTACGAGCAGTACTTC
-	TRBJ2-1	-	TRBV7-6	CASSLARVPYNEQFF	TGTGCCAGCAGCTTAGCCCGCGTGCCATACAATGAGCAGTTCTTC
TRBD2	TRBJ2-2	-	TRBV10-3	CAISAGLAVAGELFF	TGTGCCATCAGTGCCGGACTAGCAGTCGCCGGGGAGCTGTTTTTT
TRBD1	TRBJ1-2	few	TRBV15	CATSRGTGPYGYTF	TGTGCCACCAGCAGAGGGACAGGACCCTATGGCTACACCTTC
TRBD2	TRBJ2-7	few	TRBV4-1	CASSSSTSGEPYEQYF	TGCGCCAGCAGCTCAAGTACTAGCGGGGAACCCTACGAGCAGTACTTC
-	TRBJ2-2	many	TRBV27	CASTVQGTGELFF	TGTGCCAGCACCGTACAGGGCACCGGGGAGCTGTTTTTT
TRBD1	TRBJ2-2	-	TRBV11-2	CASSPHIGTGEVRTGELFF	TGTGCCAGCAGCCCCCACATAGGGACAGGGGAAGTAAGGACCGGGGAGCTGTTTTTT
-	TRBJ2-1	few	TRBV6-1	CASSLLGPNEQFF	TGTGCCAGCAGTCTCTTGGGCCCCAATGAGCAGTTCTTC
-	TRBJ2-1	-	TRBV7-8	CASSLARGAALRNEQFF	TGTGCCAGCAGCTTAGCGCGAGGAGCGGCATTAAGGAATGAGCAGTTCTTC
TRBD2	TRBJ2-3	many	TRBV12-3/TRBV12-4	CASSFPAGFTDTQYF	TGTGCCAGCAGTTTCCCAGCGGGGTTCACAGATACGCAGTATTTT
TRBD2	TRBJ2-7	-	TRBV15	CATSRGTSGRAGEQYF	TGTGCCACCAGCAGAGGAACTAGCGGGAGGGCGGGCGAGCAGTACTTC
-	TRBJ2-1	few	TRBV5-1	CASSFSASLSSYNEQFF	TGCGCCAGCAGCTTTTCGGCTAGCCTAAGCTCCTACAATGAGCAGTTCTTC
TRBD2	TRBJ2-7	few	TRBV29-1	CSVSGGLPQSYEQYF	TGCAGCGTCTCGGGGGGGCTACCCCAATCCTACGAGCAGTACTTC
-	TRBJ2-3	-	TRBV11-2	CASSLDAYTDTQYF	TGTGCCAGCAGCTTAGATGCCTACACAGATACGCAGTATTTT
-	TRBJ2-1	once	TRBV11-1	CASSLDDGAHNEQFF	TGTGCCAGCAGCTTAGACGATGGGGCACACAATGAGCAGTTCTTC
TRBD2	TRBJ2-7	few	TRBV10-2	CASSESSGRGNEQYF	TGCGCCAGCAGTGAGTCAAGCGGGAGAGGAAACGAGCAGTACTTC